Below are 28 T cell receptor beta chains sequenced from a single sample in a study of blood T cell repertoires in COVID-19 (dated by TCRdb to 2018 to 2020). The receptor library was made with the immunoSEQ multiplex PCR assay. The immuneACCESS repertoire file appears here via TCRdb, limited to in-frame rearrangements. These files lack a portion of the clones; in checked studies, under half of the deficit traces to unresolved V genes, and the cause of the others is not known. Across this sample there are hundreds of thousands of clones, with 80% to 90% seen only once. 2.2% of the sample is taken by the ten largest. Material for sequencing was peripheral blood. The receptors come from a woman in her fifties or sixties with acute or convalescent COVID-19.

The rearrangement uses TRBV5-1 and TRBJ2-2; 7 nucleotides align to TRBD1. Germline loops: CDR1 SGHRS, CDR2 YFSETQ. This CDR3 has 13 residues. V lost 3 bases to trimming and J lost 7 bases; unmatched junction nucleotides: 3. The CDR3: CASSSQGDGELFF. DNA of the CDR3: TGCGCCAGCAGCTCTCAGGGGGACGGGGAGCTGTTTTTT.

V usage is TRBV7-8 and J usage is TRBJ1-5, with D hard to call. From germline, CDR1 is SGHVS and CDR2 FQNEAQ. The CDR3 has 14 residues. V was cut by 2 bases and J by 6 bases, with 11 bases left in between. The CDR3 DNA reads as TGTGCCAGCAGCTTAACAGACGTCGGTCAGCCCCAGCATTTT. This gives the protein CASSLTDVGQPQHF.

The chain links TRBV3-1 (or the pseudogene TRBV3-2) to TRBJ2-5; the match to TRBD2 covers 15 bases. The CDR3 covers 16 residues. Trimming cost V 6 bases and J 3 bases; bases outside gene matches: 5. The germline V gene encodes CDR1 LGHDT and CDR2 YNNKEL (reference sequence). In DNA form, the CDR3 reads TGTGCCAGCAGTTTAGGACTAGCGGGGGGGAAAGAGACCCAGTACTTC. Its protein is CASSLGLAGGKETQYF.

This sequence joins TRBV11-3 and TRBJ2-3; D is possibly TRBD2 (6 bases). Trimming shortened V by 0 bases and J by 3 bases, and 10 bases separated the two germline ends. This CDR3 has 15 amino acids. Germline V gene lookup returns CDR1 SGHNT and CDR2 YENEEA. The CDR3 is CASSLETGGTDTQYF. CDR3 in DNA: TGTGCCAGCAGCTTAGAAACCGGGGGAACAGATACGCAGTATTTT.

The J gene is TRBJ1-3, the V gene TRBV30, with D hard to call. V was shortened by 2 bases and J by 4 bases, with 9 bases between the two germline ends. The CDR3 has 13 amino acids. Looked up from germline, CDR1 is GTSNPN and CDR2 is SVGIG (reference sequence). The CDR3 here is CAWSKTLGNTIYF. CDR3 in DNA: TGTGCCTGGAGTAAAACACTAGGAAACACCATATATTTT.

This chain connects TRBV10-3 to TRBJ2-7, with D possibly being TRBD2 (5 bases). In germline, CDR1 is ENHRY, CDR2 SYGVKD. There are 15 residues in the CDR3. V was cut by 3 bases and J by 5 bases, with 17 bases left in between. The CDR3 here is CAISDPGIEFHEQYF. CDR3 DNA: TGTGCCATCAGTGACCCCGGGATAGAATTCCACGAGCAGTACTTC.

The V gene is TRBV5-6, the J gene TRBJ1-1; 7 nucleotides match TRBD1. V lost 1 base and J lost 6; bases outside the gene matches: 21. This CDR3 contains 19 residues. From germline, CDR1 is SGHDT and CDR2 YYEEEE. The CDR3 spells CASSLLRSSRTGTSAEAFF. CDR3 coding DNA: TGTGCCAGCAGCTTGTTGAGATCTTCTAGGACAGGAACATCCGCTGAAGCTTTCTTT.

CDR3 amino acids: CASSYSRGEVNEQFF. CDR3 in DNA: TGTGCCAGCAGTTACTCGCGGGGGGAGGTCAATGAGCAGTTCTTC. The J gene is TRBJ2-1, the V gene TRBV6-2 or TRBV6-3, with 8 nucleotides matching TRBD2. Germline V gene sequence: CDR1 MNHEY, CDR2 SVGEGT. V dropped 0 bases and J dropped 6; count of bases not matched to a gene: 4. CDR3 length equals 15 residues.

The rearrangement links TRBV5-4 to TRBJ2-7; the match to TRBD1 covers 11 bases. Losses at the gene ends were 1 base for V and 7 bases for J; bases not matched to a gene: 7. This CDR3 is 15 amino acids long. Germline lookup yields CDR1 SGHNT and CDR2 YYREEE (reference sequence). The CDR3 loop reads CASSLPGQGVREQYF. The DNA for the CDR3 is TGTGCCAGCAGCTTGCCGGGACAGGGGGTGAGGGAGCAGTACTTC.

The chain combines TRBV7-2 with TRBJ1-5; no clear D gene. CDR1 is SGHTA, CDR2 FQGNSA, per germline. The CDR3 covers 12 residues. Between the trimmed V and J ends, which lost 5 bases and 6 bases, there was a span of 8 bases. The CDR3 coding sequence is TGTGCCAGCAGCCTTGACATTCAGCCCCAGCATTTT. Amino acid sequence: CASSLDIQPQHF.

The CDR3 DNA sequence: TGTGCCAGCGGAGACAGGAGAACAGATACGCAGTATTTT. Protein product: CASGDRRTDTQYF. The chain links TRBV2 to TRBJ2-3; tentative D call: TRBD1 (6 bases). V lost 8 bases and J 3 bases, leaving 12 bases between the germline ends. Germline CDR1 is SNHLY and CDR2 is FYNNEI. This CDR3 region has 13 residues.

V usage is TRBV30 and J usage is TRBJ1-2, with TRBD1 matching 7 bases. This CDR3 contains 13 residues. Germline V CDR1 and CDR2: GTSNPN, SVGIG (reference sequence). Trimming removed 3 bases from V and 7 bases from J; junction bases left unmatched: 8. This CDR3 reads CAWRRDRASGYTF. Written as DNA, the CDR3 is TGTGCCTGGAGGAGAGACAGGGCGAGTGGCTACACCTTC.

The chain carries TRBV10-1 and TRBJ1-5; tentatively, D is TRBD1 (5 bases). CDR1 and CDR2 (germline): WNHNN, SYGVQD (reference sequence). CDR3 length: 13 residues. V lost 3 bases and J lost 4, with 7 bases in between. The CDR3 loop is CASSEQVNQPQHF. The CDR3 DNA reads TGCGCCAGCAGTGAACAGGTTAATCAGCCCCAGCATTTT.

The J gene is TRBJ1-4, the V gene TRBV21-1; TRBD1 is the table's D call and was not checked against the DNA. TRBV21-1 is annotated as a pseudogene. The CDR3 spans 13 residues. The DNA of the CDR3 is TGTGCCAGTCAGGGGGGTAGGATAGAAAAACTGTTTTTT. This translates into CASQGGRIEKLFF.

The gene calls are TRBV12-3 or TRBV12-4 and TRBJ1-2; no firm D call. V was cut by 7 bases and J by 8 bases, with 11 bases left in between. The CDR3 length is 11 residues. The CDR3 DNA reads TGTGCCAGCAAAAACCGGTGGGGCTACACCTTC. It yields the protein CASKNRWGYTF.

The chain is built from TRBV6-5 and TRBJ1-1, with D hard to call. The CDR3 is made up of 13 amino acids. Between the trimmed V and J ends, which lost 2 bases and 2 bases, there was a span of 6 bases. CDR1 and CDR2 from the germline V gene are MNHEY and SVGAGI. The CDR3 nucleotides read TGTGCCAGCAGTTACGAGGGTAACACTGAAGCTTTCTTT. It specifies CASSYEGNTEAFF.

The chain couples TRBV5-4 to TRBJ2-7, with TRBD2 matching 7 bases. The V segment lost 0 bases and the J segment 2 bases; nucleotides outside the gene matches: 17. Germline assignment: CDR1 SGHNT and CDR2 YYREEE (reference sequence). This CDR3 region has 19 residues. This CDR3 reads CASSLASLSSGGPTYEQYF. CDR3 DNA: TGTGCCAGCAGCTTGGCCTCGCTGTCTAGCGGAGGCCCTACCTACGAGCAGTACTTC.

This chain joins TRBV2 and TRBJ2-3, with TRBD1 as a possible D gene (6 bases). The CDR3 sequence is 12 residues long. The V end lost 7 bases, the J end lost 2 bases, and 7 bases lay between the germline ends. Germline values: CDR1 SNHLY, CDR2 FYNNEI. The DNA for the CDR3 is TGTGCCAGCACAGGGGTCACAGATACGCAGTATTTT. It specifies CASTGVTDTQYF.

The gene calls are TRBV27 and TRBJ1-1, with D perhaps matching TRBD1 (6 bases). The ends were cut back, 0 bases at V and 4 bases at J, with 12 bases in the middle. The CDR3 covers 15 residues. CDR1 is MNHEY, CDR2 SMNVEV, per germline (reference sequence). Written as DNA, the CDR3 is TGTGCCAGCAGTTTATCACCGAGGGGGAGCACTGAAGCTTTCTTT. It encodes CASSLSPRGSTEAFF.

This clone has only one observation. The rearrangement joins TRBV18 to TRBJ2-3, with a possible D match to TRBD2 (6 bases). V was clipped by 0 bases and J by 0 bases, with 13 bases between them. Germline V lookup: CDR1 KGHSH, CDR2 LQKENI. The CDR3 runs to 17 residues. CDR3 sequence: CASSPPVLASSTDTQYF. The CDR3 DNA sequence: TGTGCCAGCTCACCACCGGTTCTAGCGTCTAGCACAGATACGCAGTATTTT. Full variable domain (outside the CDR3, taken from reference TRBV18 and TRBJ2-3): NAGVMQNPRHLVRRRGQEARLRCSPMKGHSHVYWYRQLPEEGLKFMVYLQKENIIDESGMPKERFSAEFPKEGPSILRIQQVVRGDSAAYFCASSPPVLASSTDTQYFGPGTRLTVL.

In this sample, this clone turned up a few times. CDR3 loop: CASSFSGLNQPQHF. The CDR3 DNA reads TGTGCCAGCAGCTTTAGTGGTCTCAATCAGCCCCAGCATTTT. This rearrangement joins TRBV11-2 to TRBJ1-5; no definite D call. Trimming stripped 3 bases from V and 3 bases from J, with 9 bases between. The CDR3 is 14 amino acids. CDR1 is SGHAT, CDR2 FQNNGV, per germline. Drawing the rest from reference TRBV11-2 and TRBJ1-5, the complete variable domain is EAGVAQSPRYKIIEKRQSVAFWCNPISGHATLYWYQQILGQGPKLLIQFQNNGVVDDSQLPKDRFSAERLKGVDSTLKIQPAKLEDSAVYLCASSFSGLNQPQHFGDGTRLSIL.

The genes are TRBV4-3 and TRBJ1-2; weak D call: TRBD1 (6 bases). From germline, CDR1 is LGHNA and CDR2 YSLEER. Trimming removed 4 bases at V and 2 bases at J, with 11 bases between. The length of the CDR3 is 14 residues. Here the CDR3 reads CASSRWTDNYGYTF. CDR3 nucleotides: TGCGCCAGCAGCCGCTGGACAGACAACTATGGCTACACCTTC.

This chain joins TRBV29-1 and TRBJ2-5; 7 bases map to TRBD1. CDR3 length: 14 residues. Germline V gene lookup returns CDR1 SQVTM and CDR2 ANQGSEA. Trimming removed 8 bases from V and 4 bases from J; junction bases left unmatched: 13. CDR3 amino acids: CSSRQGVESETQYF. The CDR3 nucleotides read TGCAGCTCCCGACAGGGAGTTGAATCAGAGACCCAGTACTTC.

The V and J genes are TRBV30 and TRBJ2-2, with 7 nucleotides matching TRBD2. Per germline, CDR1 GTSNPN and CDR2 SVGIG (reference sequence). This CDR3 contains 15 residues. J was trimmed by 3 bases and V by 3 bases; bases with no gene match: 7. This CDR3 is CAWRRAGSDTGELFF. CDR3 bases: TGTGCCTGGAGAAGAGCGGGGTCGGACACCGGGGAGCTGTTTTTT.

The chain uses TRBV7-6 and TRBJ2-7, with 11 nucleotides matching TRBD1. Germline loops: CDR1 SGHVS, CDR2 FNYEAQ. V shed 5 bases, J shed 7 bases, and the junction held 10 bases outside the gene matches. This CDR3 is built from 15 residues. The CDR3 loop reads CASSPWDRGLGEQYF. In DNA form, the CDR3 reads TGTGCCAGCAGCCCCTGGGACAGGGGGTTAGGGGAGCAGTACTTC.

The gene calls are TRBV7-2 and TRBJ2-2; TRBD2 matches 9 bases. The CDR3 contains 16 residues. V lost 2 bases and J lost 3; bases outside the gene matches: 4. The germline V gene encodes CDR1 SGHTA and CDR2 FQGNSA. CDR3 coding DNA: TGTGCCAGCAGCTTACGACTAGCGGCCGACACCGGGGAGCTGTTTTTT. This translates into CASSLRLAADTGELFF. The entire variable domain, with the rest obtained from reference TRBV7-2 and TRBJ2-2, is as follows: GAGVSQSPSNKVTEKGKDVELRCDPISGHTALYWYRQSLGQGLEFLIYFQGNSAPDKSGLPSDRFSAERTGGSVSTLTIQRTQQEDSAVYLCASSLRLAADTGELFFGEGSRLTVL.

The chain combines TRBV24-1 with TRBJ2-1, with 10 positions matching TRBD2. CDR3 length: 19 amino acids. J lost 1 base, V lost 0 bases, and 8 bases had no gene match. The germline gives CDR1 KGHDR, CDR2 SFDVKD. The CDR3 loop is CATSDLVAGGPSSYNEQFF. CDR3 nucleotides: TGTGCCACCAGTGATTTGGTAGCGGGGGGACCCTCTTCCTACAATGAGCAGTTCTTC.

The rearrangement uses TRBV18 and TRBJ2-7, with 12 bases that match TRBD2. From germline, CDR1 is KGHSH and CDR2 LQKENI. V lost 3 bases, J lost 4 bases, and 7 bases stayed unmatched. CDR3 size: 16 residues. The CDR3 DNA follows: TGTGCCAGCTCACCTTGGGCTAGCGGGAGGGCTTACGAGCAGTACTTC. Its protein product is CASSPWASGRAYEQYF.